This T cell receptor (beta chain) came from a study of shared clonotypes between healthy human individuals. Regarding the study as a whole: Collection of samples was limited to blood; tissue repertoires likely differ. Clonotype sharing across a few donors was observed for roughly 5% of naive CD4 clonotypes.

The CDR3 has 16 amino acids. CDR1 and CDR2 from the germline V gene are SGHRS and YFSETQ. V shed 4 bases and J 4 bases; nucleotides not matched to a gene: 11. Concerning this clone itself: Its antigen is unknown.

Some 27,000 T cell genomes, or roughly 200 ng DNA, went into the sorted-subset replicate PCRs. Original processing methods: In the immunoSEQ data, sequences were junction-only and lacked quality scores, so filtering differed. Profiling relied on immunoSEQ multiplex PCR, and the TCRdb table lists in-frame clones only, not all of them. V, J and clone size reflect that table, while D and trimming were determined from the DNA. The sample includes around 700,000 clones, about three quarters of them seen just once. The specimen was memory CD4+ T cells sorted from blood. Subset reported: CD45RA-negative fraction. V gene TRBV5-1 combines with J gene TRBJ2-1; 7 nucleotides agree with TRBD2. The TCR was taken from a woman under 40 in good health. CDR3 loop: CASSPSPLASYNEQFF. CDR3 nucleotide sequence: TGCGCCAGCAGCCCCTCTCCACTAGCGAGTTACAATGAGCAGTTCTTC.